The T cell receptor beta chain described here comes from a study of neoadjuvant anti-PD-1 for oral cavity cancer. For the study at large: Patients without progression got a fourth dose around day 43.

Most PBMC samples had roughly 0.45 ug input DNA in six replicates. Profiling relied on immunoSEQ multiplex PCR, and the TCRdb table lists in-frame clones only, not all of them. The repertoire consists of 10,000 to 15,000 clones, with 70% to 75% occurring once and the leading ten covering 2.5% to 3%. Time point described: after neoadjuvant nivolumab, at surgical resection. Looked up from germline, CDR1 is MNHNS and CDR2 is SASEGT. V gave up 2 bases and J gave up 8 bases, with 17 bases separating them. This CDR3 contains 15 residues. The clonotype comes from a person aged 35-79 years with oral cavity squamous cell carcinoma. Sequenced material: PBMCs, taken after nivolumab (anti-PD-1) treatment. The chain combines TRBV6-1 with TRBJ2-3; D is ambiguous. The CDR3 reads CASSESSPHKGTQYF. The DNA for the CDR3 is TGTGCCAGCAGTGAATCGAGTCCCCACAAGGGTACGCAGTATTTT.